This T cell receptor beta chain was sequenced in a study of CD8 T cells in Susac syndrome. Random hexamers were used to reverse transcribe an amount of about 0.45 to 1 ug RNA. TCRdb ran MiXCR on the immunoSEQ multiplex PCR reads and lists one entry per CDR3 protein. The table includes 150,000 to 200,000 distinct CDR3 sequences, about 93% detected once. TEMRA cells were FACS-enriched, and CD8+ and CD4+ T cells were isolated negatively. Trimming took 0 bases from V and 10 from J, leaving 10 bases between them. Germline V gene data show CDR1 as KGHSH and CDR2 as LQKENI. The CDR3 is 14 residues long. The rearrangement joins TRBV18 to TRBJ1-6; no reliable D call. Sequencing was performed on CD4+ T cells from PBMCs. This clonotype was sampled from a human donor with Susac syndrome. The CDR3 nucleotides read TGTGCCAGCTCACCACCTCTGCCTCCCTCACCCCTCCACTTT. It translates to CASSPPLPPSPLHF. The full variable domain, with the rest looked up from reference TRBV18 and TRBJ1-6, is NAGVMQNPRHLVRRRGQEARLRCSPMKGHSHVYWYRQLPEEGLKFMVYLQKENIIDESGMPKERFSAEFPKEGPSILRIQQVVRGDSAAYFCASSPPLPPSPLHFGNGTRLTVT.